Only a few counts were recorded for the clone carrying this T cell receptor (beta chain). Its antigen is currently unknown. V shed 10 bases and J 3 bases; nucleotides not matched to a gene: 8. The CDR3 has 13 residues. Per the germline V gene, CDR1 is MNHEY and CDR2 is SVGAGI. The data originate from a study of identifying expanded T cells in peripheral blood. Study conclusions and caveats: Across healthy donors, higher total template counts meant significantly greater two-week count variance. Over approximately two and four weeks, about 15 and 18 clones changed, versus approximately 1.1 between replicates.

Sequencing was performed with immunoSEQ multiplex PCR; in TCRdb, only in-frame clones are kept and a portion is missing. The sample lists 85,000 to 90,000 clones, approximately 83% occurring once. Healthy donors had no documented immune events, such as infections, while sampled. The genes are TRBV6-5 and TRBJ1-1; 7 bases line up with TRBD1. The sequencing input was blood. The clonotype comes from a person aged 18-69 years in good health. CDR3 region: CAIQGTGDTEAFF. The CDR3 region has the DNA TGTGCCATCCAAGGAACAGGGGACACTGAAGCTTTCTTT.